This T cell receptor beta chain is from a study of PD-L1 blockade in urothelial cancer. Every PCR got spiked synthetic TCR analog templates. The assay was immunoSEQ multiplex PCR, and TCRdb's table has in-frame clones only and misses some. The sample includes around 50,000 clones, roughly four fifths of them seen just once. Germline V gene lookup returns CDR1 LNHNV and CDR2 YYDKDF (reference sequence). The CDR3 has 16 amino acids. V dropped 3 bases and J dropped 12 bases, with 27 bases sitting between them. The time point was: pretreatment peripheral blood. This sequence was found in a man in his fifties with urothelial cancer. The sequenced sample was PBMCs, obtained around atezolizumab (anti-PD-L1) treatment. The chain employs TRBV15 and TRBJ2-7; D is possibly TRBD1 (5 bases). The CDR3 region is CATSRPTDEEKARLYF. CDR3 nucleotides: TGTGCCACCAGCAGGCCGACAGATGAAGAGAAGGCGAGGCTGTACTTC. The full variable domain, completed using reference TRBV15 and TRBJ2-7, is DAMVIQNPRYQVTQFGKPVTLSCSQTLNHNVMYWYQQKSSQAPKLLFHYYDKDFNNEADTPDNFQSRRPNTSFCFLDIRSPGLGDTAMYLCATSRPTDEEKARLYFGPGTRLTVT.